This T cell receptor beta chain was captured in a study of identical twins. The study's findings and limits: Those out-of-frame alpha sequences shared by twins showed an excess of low generation probability. Models predicted too little out-of-frame TCR alpha sharing in monozygotic twins. High-abundance cord blood beta clonotypes had fewer insertions; memory repertoires showed none.

TCRdb reanalysed the 5' RACE reads using MiXCR and keeps one entry per CDR3 protein. This sample has 350,000 to 450,000 distinct CDR3 sequences, with about 18% found just once. This CDR3 contains 11 residues. The V end was cut by 7 bases, the J end by 7 bases, with 10 bases between. Germline lookup yields CDR1 SQVTM and CDR2 ANQGSEA. This clonotype has a handful of counts. Antigen: not known. The rearrangement joins TRBV29-1 to TRBJ2-2; a weak D match, TRBD2 (6 bases). This sequence was found in a man aged 50 or older in good health. What was sequenced was naive T cells sorted from blood. CDR3 loop: CSGRGDGELFF. The CDR3 DNA reads as TGCAGCGGTCGCGGGGACGGGGAGCTGTTTTTT.